The 3 T cell receptor beta chains reported below all come from one sample, sequenced in a study of T cell repertoires in cytomegalovirus infection. The antigens of these receptors remain unknown. TCRdb analysed the reads with MiXCR anew, one entry per CDR3 protein. In the table there are fewer than 1,000,000 distinct CDR3 sequences, roughly 31% of which are singletons. The specimen comprised cultured CD8+ T cells from PBMCs, sampled from culture after CMV antigen stimulation. The receptors shown here come from a human donor in good health (CMV status not recorded). Some clones in this sample may be carry-over from other donors' samples.

V and J are TRBV7-9 and TRBJ2-2, with D perhaps matching TRBD1 or TRBD2 (6 bases each). The CDR3 consists of 16 residues. V was shortened by 8 bases and J by 0 bases, with 16 bases between the two germline ends. Germline V gene data show CDR1 as SEHNR and CDR2 as FQNEAQ (reference sequence). CDR3 in DNA: TGTGCCAGCTCCGGATCGCGGGACACGAACACCGGGGAGCTGTTTTTT. It is translated as CASSGSRDTNTGELFF.

This rearrangement joins TRBV19 to TRBJ1-5; D remains unclear. Trimming pared 6 bases from V and 5 bases from J, leaving 11 bases between. The CDR3 extends over 13 amino acids. Germline values: CDR1 LNHDA, CDR2 SQIVND (reference sequence). The DNA of the CDR3 is TGTGCCAGTAGCCCCCCGGGGTATCAGCCCCAGCATTTT. As protein: CASSPPGYQPQHF.

This chain connects TRBV15 to TRBJ2-5; TRBD2 agrees at 7 bases. V shed 4 bases, J shed 5 bases, and the junction held 10 bases outside the gene matches. Germline V lookup: CDR1 LNHNV, CDR2 YYDKDF (reference sequence). The CDR3 extends over 15 amino acids. The CDR3 sequence is CATSIYGEGGETQYF. The CDR3 nucleotides read TGTGCCACCAGCATCTATGGGGAGGGAGGGGAGACCCAGTACTTC.